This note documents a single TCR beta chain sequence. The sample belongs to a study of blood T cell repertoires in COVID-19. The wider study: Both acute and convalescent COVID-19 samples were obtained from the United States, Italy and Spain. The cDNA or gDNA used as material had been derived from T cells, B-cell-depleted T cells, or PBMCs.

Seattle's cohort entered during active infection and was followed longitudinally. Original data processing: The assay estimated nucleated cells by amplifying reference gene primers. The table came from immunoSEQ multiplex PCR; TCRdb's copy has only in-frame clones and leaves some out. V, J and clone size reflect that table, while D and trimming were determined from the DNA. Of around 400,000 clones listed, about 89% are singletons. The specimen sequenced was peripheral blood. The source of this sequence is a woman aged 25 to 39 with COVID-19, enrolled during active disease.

The DNA of the CDR3 is TGTGCCACCAGCAGAGATCGGGGGGAAAGTCAGCCCCAGCATTTT. It codes for CATSRDRGESQPQHF. The chain joins TRBV15 to TRBJ1-5; possible D gene TRBD1, 5 bases. The CDR3 has 15 amino acids. Deletions cut 0 bases from V and 6 bases from J, with 12 bases between. The germline V gene has CDR1 LNHNV and CDR2 YYDKDF (reference sequence).